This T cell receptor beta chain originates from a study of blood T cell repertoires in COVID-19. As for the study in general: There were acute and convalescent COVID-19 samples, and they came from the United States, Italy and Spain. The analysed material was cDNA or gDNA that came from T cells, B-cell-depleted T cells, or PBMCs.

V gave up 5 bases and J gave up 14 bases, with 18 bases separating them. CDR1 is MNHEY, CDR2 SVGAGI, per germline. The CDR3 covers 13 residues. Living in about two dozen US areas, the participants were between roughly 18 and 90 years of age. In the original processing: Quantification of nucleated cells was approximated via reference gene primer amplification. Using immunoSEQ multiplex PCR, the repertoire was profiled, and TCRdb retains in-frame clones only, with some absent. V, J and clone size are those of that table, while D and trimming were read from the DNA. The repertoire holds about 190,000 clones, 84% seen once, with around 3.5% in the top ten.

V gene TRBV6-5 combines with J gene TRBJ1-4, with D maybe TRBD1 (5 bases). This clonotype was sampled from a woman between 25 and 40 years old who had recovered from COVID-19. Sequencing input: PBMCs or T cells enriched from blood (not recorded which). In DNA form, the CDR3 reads TGTGCCAGCAGTAGGGACTCCCCCGGGAGTCTGTTTTTT. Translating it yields CASSRDSPGSLFF.